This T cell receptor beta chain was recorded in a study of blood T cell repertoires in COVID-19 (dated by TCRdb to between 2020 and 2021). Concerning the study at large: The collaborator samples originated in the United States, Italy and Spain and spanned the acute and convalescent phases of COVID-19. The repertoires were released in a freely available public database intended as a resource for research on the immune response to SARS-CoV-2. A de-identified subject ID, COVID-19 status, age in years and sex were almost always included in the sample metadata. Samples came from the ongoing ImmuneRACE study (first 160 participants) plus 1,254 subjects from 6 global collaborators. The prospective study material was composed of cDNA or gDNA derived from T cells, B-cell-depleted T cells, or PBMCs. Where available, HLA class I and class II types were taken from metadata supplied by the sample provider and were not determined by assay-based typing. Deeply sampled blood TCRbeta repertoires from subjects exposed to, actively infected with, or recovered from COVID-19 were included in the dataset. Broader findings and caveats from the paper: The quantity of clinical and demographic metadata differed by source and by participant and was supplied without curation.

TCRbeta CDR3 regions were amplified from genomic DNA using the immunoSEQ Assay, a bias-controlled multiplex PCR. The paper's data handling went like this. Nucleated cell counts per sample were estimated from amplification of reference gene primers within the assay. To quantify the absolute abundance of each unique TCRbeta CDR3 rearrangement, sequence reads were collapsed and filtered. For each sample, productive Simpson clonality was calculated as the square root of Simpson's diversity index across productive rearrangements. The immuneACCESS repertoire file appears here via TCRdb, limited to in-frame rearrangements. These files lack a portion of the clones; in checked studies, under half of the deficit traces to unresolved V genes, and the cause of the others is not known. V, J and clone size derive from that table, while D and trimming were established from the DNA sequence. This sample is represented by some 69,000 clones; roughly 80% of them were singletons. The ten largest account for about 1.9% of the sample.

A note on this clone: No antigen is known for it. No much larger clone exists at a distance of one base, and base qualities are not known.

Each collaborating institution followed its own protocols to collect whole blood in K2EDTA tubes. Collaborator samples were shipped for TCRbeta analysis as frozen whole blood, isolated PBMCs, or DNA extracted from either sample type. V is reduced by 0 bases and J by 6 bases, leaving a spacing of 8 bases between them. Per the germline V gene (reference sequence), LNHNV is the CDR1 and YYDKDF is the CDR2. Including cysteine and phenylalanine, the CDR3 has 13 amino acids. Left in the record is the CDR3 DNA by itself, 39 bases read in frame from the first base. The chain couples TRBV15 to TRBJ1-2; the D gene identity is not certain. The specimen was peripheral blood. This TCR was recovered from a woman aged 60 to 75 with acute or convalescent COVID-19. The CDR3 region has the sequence CATSRDSRDGYTF. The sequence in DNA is TGTGCCACCAGCAGAGACTCCCGCGATGGCTACACCTTC.